Shown below are 7 T cell receptor beta chains from a single sample sequenced in a study of blood T cell repertoires in COVID-19. Clones were read by immunoSEQ multiplex PCR, and TCRdb kept only the in-frame ones, dropping some. The sample has 300,000 to 450,000 clones; roughly 85% are singletons. The sample comprised peripheral blood. The origin of the receptors is a woman between 18 and 30 years old with acute or convalescent COVID-19.

The chain carries TRBV5-4 and TRBJ2-4; TRBD2 agrees at 8 bases. V gave up 1 base and J gave up 6 bases; unmatched junction bases: 3. CDR1 and CDR2 (germline): SGHNT, YYREEE (reference sequence). The CDR3 has 14 residues. In DNA, the CDR3 is TGTGCCAGCAGCTTGACGGGAGGGCCAAACATTCAGTACTTC. It yields the protein CASSLTGGPNIQYF.

The chain couples TRBV2 to TRBJ2-5; the D gene is possibly TRBD2 (6 bases). Germline CDR1 is SNHLY and CDR2 is FYNNEI. V was shortened by 6 bases and J by 4 bases, with 12 bases between the two germline ends. The CDR3 is 13 amino acids. CDR3 sequence (DNA): TGTGCCAGCAGGGCTGGAGGGGCAGAGACCCAGTACTTC. It specifies CASRAGGAETQYF.

This clone appeared a single time. This chain joins TRBV9 and TRBJ1-1; possible D gene TRBD1, 5 bases. The CDR3 totals 15 residues. V lost 4 bases and J lost 2, with 15 bases in between. CDR1 and CDR2 from the germline V gene are SGDLS and YYNGEE. CDR3 coding DNA: TGTGCCAGCAGCCCCCAGGGAAGATTAAACACTGAAGCTTTCTTT. It encodes CASSPQGRLNTEAFF.

The chain uses TRBV7-8 and TRBJ2-2, with 7 nucleotides matching TRBD1. The CDR3 has 14 residues. V shed 3 bases, J shed 6 bases, and the junction held 4 bases outside the gene matches. Germline loops: CDR1 SGHVS, CDR2 FQNEAQ. The DNA of the CDR3 is TGTGCCAGCAGCTTTCAGGGGGAAGCCGGGGAGCTGTTTTTT. Protein: CASSFQGEAGELFF.

The rearrangement joins TRBV7-9 to TRBJ1-5, with D unclear. V dropped 2 bases and J dropped 2 bases, with 4 bases sitting between them. The germline CDR1 and CDR2 sequences are SEHNR and FQNEAQ (reference sequence). The CDR3 has 13 residues. CDR3 coding DNA: TGTGCCAGCAGCTTACAGGGCAATCAGCCCCAGCATTTT. It encodes CASSLQGNQPQHF.

The chain employs TRBV6-2 or TRBV6-3 and TRBJ2-1; tentative D call: TRBD2 (5 bases). Trimming left V 2 bases short and J 5 bases short, with 13 bases between. The CDR3 sequence is 15 residues long. Germline CDR1 reads MNHEY; CDR2 reads SVGEGT. The DNA of the CDR3 is TGTGCCAGCAGTTACCCGTTTGACTACAACAATGAGCAGTTCTTC. This gives the protein CASSYPFDYNNEQFF.

This chain joins TRBV18 and TRBJ2-1, with D possibly TRBD2 on 5 matching bases. V shed 6 bases and J shed 5 bases, with 17 bases lying between them. Germline CDR1 KGHSH, CDR2 LQKENI. The CDR3 spans 15 residues. CDR3 loop: CASSPQKGGNNEQFF. CDR3 coding DNA: TGTGCCAGCTCGCCTCAAAAAGGAGGCAACAATGAGCAGTTCTTC.